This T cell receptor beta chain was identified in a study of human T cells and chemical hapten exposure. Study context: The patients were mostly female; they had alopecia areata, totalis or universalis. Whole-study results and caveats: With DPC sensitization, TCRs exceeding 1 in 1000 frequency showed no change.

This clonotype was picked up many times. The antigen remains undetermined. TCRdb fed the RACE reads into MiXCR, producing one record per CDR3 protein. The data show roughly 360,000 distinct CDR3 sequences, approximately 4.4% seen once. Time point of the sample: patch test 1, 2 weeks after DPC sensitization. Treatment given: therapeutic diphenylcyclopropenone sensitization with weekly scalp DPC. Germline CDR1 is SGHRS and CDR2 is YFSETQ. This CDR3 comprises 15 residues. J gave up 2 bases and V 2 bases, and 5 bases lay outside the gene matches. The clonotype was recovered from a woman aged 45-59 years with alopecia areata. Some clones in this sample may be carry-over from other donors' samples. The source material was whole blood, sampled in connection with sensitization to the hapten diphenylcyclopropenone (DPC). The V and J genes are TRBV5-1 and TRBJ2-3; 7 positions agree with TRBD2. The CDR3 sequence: CASSFKAGDTDTQYF. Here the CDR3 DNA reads TGCGCCAGCAGCTTCAAGGCGGGGGACACAGATACGCAGTATTTT.